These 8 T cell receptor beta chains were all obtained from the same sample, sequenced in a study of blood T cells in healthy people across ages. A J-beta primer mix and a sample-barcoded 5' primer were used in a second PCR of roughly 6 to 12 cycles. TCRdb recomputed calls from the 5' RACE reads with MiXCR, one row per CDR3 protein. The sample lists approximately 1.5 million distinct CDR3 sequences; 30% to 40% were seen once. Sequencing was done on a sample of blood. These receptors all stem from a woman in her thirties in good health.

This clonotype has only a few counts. CDR3 sequence reads: CASSYQGGGSADTQYF. In nucleotides, the CDR3 is TGTGCCAGCAGTTACCAGGGCGGGGGGTCCGCAGATACGCAGTATTTT. This sequence joins TRBV6-5 and TRBJ2-3; 8 nucleotides align to TRBD2. CDR1 is MNHEY, CDR2 SVGAGI, per germline. The junction had 8 bases not matched to a gene; V was cut back by 2 bases and J by 4 bases. This CDR3 contains 16 residues.

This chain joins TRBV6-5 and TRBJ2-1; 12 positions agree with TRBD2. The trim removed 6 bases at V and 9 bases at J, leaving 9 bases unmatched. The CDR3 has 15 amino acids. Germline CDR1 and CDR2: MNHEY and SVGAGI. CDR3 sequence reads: CASSPRTSGAGEQFF. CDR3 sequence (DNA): TGTGCCAGCAGCCCCAGGACTAGCGGGGCGGGTGAGCAGTTCTTC.

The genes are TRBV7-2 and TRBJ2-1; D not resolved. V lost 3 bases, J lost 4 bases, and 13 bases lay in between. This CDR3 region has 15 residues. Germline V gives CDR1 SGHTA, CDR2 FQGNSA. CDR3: CASSLSMDGYNEQFF. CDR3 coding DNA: TGTGCCAGCAGCTTGTCAATGGACGGATACAATGAGCAGTTCTTC.

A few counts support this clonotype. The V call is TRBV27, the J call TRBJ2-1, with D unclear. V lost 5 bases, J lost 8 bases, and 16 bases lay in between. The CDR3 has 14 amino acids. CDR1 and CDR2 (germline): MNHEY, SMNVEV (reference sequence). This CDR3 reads CASSIIASGDEQFF. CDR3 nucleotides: TGTGCCAGCAGTATAATCGCCTCTGGCGATGAGCAGTTCTTC.

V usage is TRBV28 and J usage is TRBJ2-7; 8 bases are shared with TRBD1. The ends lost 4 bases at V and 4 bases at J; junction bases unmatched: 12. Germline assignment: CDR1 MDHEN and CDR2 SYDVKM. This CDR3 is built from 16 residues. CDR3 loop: CASSSPGQGIWYEQYF. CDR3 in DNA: TGTGCCAGCAGTTCCCCAGGACAGGGAATTTGGTACGAGCAGTACTTC. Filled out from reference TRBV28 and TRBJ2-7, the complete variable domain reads DVKVTQSSRYLVKRTGEKVFLECVQDMDHENMFWYRQDPGLGLRLIYFSYDVKMKEKGDIPEGYSVSREKKERFSLILESASTNQTSMYLCASSSPGQGIWYEQYFGPGTRLTVT.

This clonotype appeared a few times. CDR3 DNA: TGTGCCAGCAGCCAAGAGGGCGGGAACAGGATCTACGAGCAGTACTTC. It encodes CASSQEGGNRIYEQYF. The chain uses TRBV3-1 and TRBJ2-7; possibly TRBD2 for D (6 bases). V lost 0 bases, J lost 3 bases, and 15 bases lay in between. CDR1 is LGHDT, CDR2 YNNKEL, per germline (reference sequence). The CDR3 totals 16 residues.

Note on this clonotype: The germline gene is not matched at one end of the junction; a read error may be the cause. The CDR3 DNA follows: TGCGCCTGCAGCGTAGGACAGGGGAATGAAAAACTGTTTTTT. Its protein product is CACSVGQGNEKLFF. The rearrangement uses TRBV5-1 and TRBJ1-4, with TRBD1 matching 9 bases. Germline V gene sequence: CDR1 SGHRS, CDR2 YFSETQ. The CDR3 loop spans 14 amino acids.

The CDR3, as DNA: TGTGCCAGCAGCTTAAACGCGGGAGGGCACCGGTTCTTC. Its protein is CASSLNAGGHRFF. The chain employs TRBV7-3 and TRBJ2-1, with 9 bases aligning to TRBD2. The trim removed 1 base at V and 15 bases at J, leaving 7 bases unmatched. This CDR3 has 13 amino acids. Germline V gives CDR1 SGHTA, CDR2 FQGTGA.